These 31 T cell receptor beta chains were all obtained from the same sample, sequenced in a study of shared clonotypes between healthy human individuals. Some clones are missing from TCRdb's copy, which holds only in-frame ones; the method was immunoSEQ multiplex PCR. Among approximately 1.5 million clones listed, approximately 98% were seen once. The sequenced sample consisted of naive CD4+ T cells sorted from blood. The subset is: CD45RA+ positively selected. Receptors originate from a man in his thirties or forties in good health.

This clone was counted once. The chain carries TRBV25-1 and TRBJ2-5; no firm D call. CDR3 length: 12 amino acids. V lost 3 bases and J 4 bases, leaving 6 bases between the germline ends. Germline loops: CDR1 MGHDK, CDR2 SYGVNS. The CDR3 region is CASSDSIETQYF. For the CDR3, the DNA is TGTGCCAGCAGTGATTCGATAGAGACCCAGTACTTC.

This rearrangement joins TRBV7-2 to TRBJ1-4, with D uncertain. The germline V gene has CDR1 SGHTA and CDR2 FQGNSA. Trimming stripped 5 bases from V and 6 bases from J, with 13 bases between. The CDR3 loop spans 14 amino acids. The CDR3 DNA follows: TGTGCCAGCAGCATGGGCCCCTCGGATGAAAAACTGTTTTTT. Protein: CASSMGPSDEKLFF.

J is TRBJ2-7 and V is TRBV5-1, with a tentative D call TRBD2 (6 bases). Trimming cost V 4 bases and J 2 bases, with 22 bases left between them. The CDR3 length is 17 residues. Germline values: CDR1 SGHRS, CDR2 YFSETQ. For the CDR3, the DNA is TGCGCCAGCAGCCAGCGTTCTAGTGCGGGATCTACCTACGAGCAGTACTTC. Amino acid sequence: CASSQRSSAGSTYEQYF.

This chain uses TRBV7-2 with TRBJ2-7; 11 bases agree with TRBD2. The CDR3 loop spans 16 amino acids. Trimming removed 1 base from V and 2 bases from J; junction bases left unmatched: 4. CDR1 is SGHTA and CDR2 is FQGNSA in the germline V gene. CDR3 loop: CASSLVGTSGPYEQYF. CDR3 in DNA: TGTGCCAGCAGCTTAGTCGGGACTAGCGGTCCCTACGAGCAGTACTTC.

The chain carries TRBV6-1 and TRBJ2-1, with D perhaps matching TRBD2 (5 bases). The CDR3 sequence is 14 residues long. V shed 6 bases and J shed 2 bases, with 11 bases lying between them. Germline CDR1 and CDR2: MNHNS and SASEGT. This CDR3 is CASRGGLTYNEQFF. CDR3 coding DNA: TGTGCCAGCAGAGGCGGGCTCACCTACAATGAGCAGTTCTTC.

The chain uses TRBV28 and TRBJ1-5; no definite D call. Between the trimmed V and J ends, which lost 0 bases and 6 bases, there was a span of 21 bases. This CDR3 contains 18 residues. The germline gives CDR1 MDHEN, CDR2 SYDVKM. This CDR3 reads CASSLWGFAGQETQPQHF. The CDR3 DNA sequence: TGTGCCAGCAGTTTATGGGGTTTCGCTGGCCAGGAGACTCAGCCCCAGCATTTT.

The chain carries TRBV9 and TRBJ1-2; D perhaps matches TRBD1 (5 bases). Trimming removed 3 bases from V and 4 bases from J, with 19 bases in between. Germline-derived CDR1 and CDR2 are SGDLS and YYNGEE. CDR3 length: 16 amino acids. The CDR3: CASSAWTRVERYGYTF. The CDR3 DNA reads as TGTGCCAGCAGCGCGTGGACACGAGTTGAGCGCTATGGCTACACCTTC.

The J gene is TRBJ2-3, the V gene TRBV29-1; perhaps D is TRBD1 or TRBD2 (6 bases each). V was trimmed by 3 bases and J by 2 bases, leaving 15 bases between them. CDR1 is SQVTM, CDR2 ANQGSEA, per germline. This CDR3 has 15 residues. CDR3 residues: CSVDGGRITTDTQYF. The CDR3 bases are TGCAGCGTTGATGGGGGGCGGATAACCACAGATACGCAGTATTTT.

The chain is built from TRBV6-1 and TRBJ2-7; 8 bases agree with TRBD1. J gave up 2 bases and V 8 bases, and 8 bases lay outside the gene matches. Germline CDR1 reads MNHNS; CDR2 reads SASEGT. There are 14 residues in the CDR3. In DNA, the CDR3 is TGTGCCAGCCACCGAACAGGGGGTCCCTACGAGCAGTACTTC. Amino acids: CASHRTGGPYEQYF.

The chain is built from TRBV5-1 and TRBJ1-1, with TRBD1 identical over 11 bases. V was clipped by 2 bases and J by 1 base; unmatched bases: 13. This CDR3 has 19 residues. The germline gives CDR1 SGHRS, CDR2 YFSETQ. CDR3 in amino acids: CASSFRPRTGGAGNTEAFF. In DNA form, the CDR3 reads TGCGCCAGCAGCTTTAGGCCGAGGACAGGGGGCGCCGGGAACACTGAAGCTTTCTTT.

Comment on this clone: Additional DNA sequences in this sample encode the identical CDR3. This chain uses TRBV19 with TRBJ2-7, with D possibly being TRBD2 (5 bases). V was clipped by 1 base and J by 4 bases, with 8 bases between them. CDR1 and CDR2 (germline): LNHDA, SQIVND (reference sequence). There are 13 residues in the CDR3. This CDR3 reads CASSIGLAYEQYF. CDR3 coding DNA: TGTGCCAGTAGTATAGGGCTAGCTTACGAGCAGTACTTC.

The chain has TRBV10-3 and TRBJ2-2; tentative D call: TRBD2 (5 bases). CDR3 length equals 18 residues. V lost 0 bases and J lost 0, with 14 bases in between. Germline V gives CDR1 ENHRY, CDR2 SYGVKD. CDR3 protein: CAISESLAEIANTGELFF. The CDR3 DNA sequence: TGTGCCATCAGTGAGTCCCTAGCAGAGATCGCGAACACCGGGGAGCTGTTTTTT.

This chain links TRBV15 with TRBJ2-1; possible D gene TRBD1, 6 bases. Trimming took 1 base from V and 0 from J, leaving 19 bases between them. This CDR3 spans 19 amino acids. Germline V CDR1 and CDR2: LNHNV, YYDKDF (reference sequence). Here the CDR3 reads CATSRVARGPSISYNEQFF. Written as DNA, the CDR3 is TGTGCCACCAGCAGAGTAGCCAGGGGCCCTTCCATCTCCTACAATGAGCAGTTCTTC.

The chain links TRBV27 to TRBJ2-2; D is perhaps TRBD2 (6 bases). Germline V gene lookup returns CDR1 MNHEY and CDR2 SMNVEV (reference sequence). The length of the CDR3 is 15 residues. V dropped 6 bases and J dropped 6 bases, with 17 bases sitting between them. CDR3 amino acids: CASREGSGIPGELFF. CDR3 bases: TGTGCCAGCAGGGAGGGTAGCGGCATCCCCGGGGAGCTGTTTTTT.

CDR3 DNA sequence: TGCAGCGTTGTGGAAAGTGCCACCTACGAGCAGTACTTC. Translating it yields CSVVESATYEQYF. The V and J genes are TRBV29-1 and TRBJ2-7, with unresolved D. V was clipped by 4 bases and J by 2 bases, with 12 bases between them. Germline CDR1 is SQVTM and CDR2 is ANQGSEA. The CDR3 extends over 13 amino acids.

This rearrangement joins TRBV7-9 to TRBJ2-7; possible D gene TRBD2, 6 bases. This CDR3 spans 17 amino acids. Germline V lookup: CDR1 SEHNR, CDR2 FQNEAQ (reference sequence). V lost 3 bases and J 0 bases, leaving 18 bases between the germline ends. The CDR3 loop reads CASSLGPRGTASYEQYF. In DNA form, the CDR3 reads TGTGCCAGCAGCTTGGGACCCCGGGGGACGGCCTCCTACGAGCAGTACTTC.

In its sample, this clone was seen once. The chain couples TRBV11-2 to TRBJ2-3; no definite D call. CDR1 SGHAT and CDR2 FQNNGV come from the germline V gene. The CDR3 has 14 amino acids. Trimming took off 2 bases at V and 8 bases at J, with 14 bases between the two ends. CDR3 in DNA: TGTGCCAGCAGCTTACTCCTAAGCCGTGGTACGCAGTATTTT. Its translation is CASSLLLSRGTQYF.

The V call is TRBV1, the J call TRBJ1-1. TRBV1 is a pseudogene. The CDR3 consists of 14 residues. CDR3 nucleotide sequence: TGCACCAGCAGCCTGACATCACCCCGGGCCGAAGCTTTCTTT. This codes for CTSSLTSPRAEAFF.

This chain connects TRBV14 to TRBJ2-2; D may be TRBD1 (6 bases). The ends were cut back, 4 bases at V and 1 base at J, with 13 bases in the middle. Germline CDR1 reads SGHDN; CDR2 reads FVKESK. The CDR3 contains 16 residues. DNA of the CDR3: TGTGCCAGCAGCCTATACCCGGGACAGAACACCGGGGAGCTGTTTTTT. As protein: CASSLYPGQNTGELFF.

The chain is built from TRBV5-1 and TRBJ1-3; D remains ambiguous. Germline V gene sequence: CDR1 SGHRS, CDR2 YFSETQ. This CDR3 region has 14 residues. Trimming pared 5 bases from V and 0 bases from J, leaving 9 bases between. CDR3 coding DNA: TGCGCCAGCAGGTGGACTGACTCTGGAAACACCATATATTTT. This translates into CASRWTDSGNTIYF. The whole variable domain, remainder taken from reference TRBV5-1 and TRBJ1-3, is KAGVTQTPRYLIKTRGQQVTLSCSPISGHRSVSWYQQTPGQGLQFLFEYFSETQRNKGNFPGRFSGRQFSNSRSEMNVSTLELGDSALYLCASRWTDSGNTIYFGEGSWLTVV.

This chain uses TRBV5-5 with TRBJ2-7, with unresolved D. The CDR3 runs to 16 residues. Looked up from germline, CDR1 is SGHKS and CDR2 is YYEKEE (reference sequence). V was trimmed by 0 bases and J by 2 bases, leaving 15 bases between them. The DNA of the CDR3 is TGTGCCAGCAGCTTGGCCCGGGCCTACCCTACCTACGAGCAGTACTTC. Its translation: CASSLARAYPTYEQYF.

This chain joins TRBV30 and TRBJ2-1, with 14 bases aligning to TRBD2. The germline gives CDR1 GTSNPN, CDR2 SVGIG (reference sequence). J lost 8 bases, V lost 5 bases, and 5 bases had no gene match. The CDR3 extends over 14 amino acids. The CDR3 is CAWGTSGSWYEQFF. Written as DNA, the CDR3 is TGTGCCTGGGGGACTAGCGGGAGCTGGTATGAGCAGTTCTTC.

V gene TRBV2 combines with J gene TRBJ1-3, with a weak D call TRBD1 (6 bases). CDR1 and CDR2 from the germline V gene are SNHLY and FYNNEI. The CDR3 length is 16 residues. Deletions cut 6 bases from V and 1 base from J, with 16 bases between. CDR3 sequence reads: CASRRTVRTSGNTIYF. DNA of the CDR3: TGTGCCAGCAGAAGGACAGTTCGAACTTCTGGAAACACCATATATTTT.

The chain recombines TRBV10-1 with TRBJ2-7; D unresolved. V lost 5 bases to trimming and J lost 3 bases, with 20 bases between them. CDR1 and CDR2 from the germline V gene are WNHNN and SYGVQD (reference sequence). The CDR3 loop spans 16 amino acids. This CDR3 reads CASSSTSSFPYYEQYF. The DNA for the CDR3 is TGCGCCAGCAGTTCCACGTCCTCGTTCCCCTACTACGAGCAGTACTTC.

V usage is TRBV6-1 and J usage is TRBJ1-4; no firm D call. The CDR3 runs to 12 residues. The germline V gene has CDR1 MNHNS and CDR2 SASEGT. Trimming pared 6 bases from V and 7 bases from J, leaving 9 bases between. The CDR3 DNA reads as TGTGCCAGCAGACTTACCGGTGAAAAACTGTTTTTT. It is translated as CASRLTGEKLFF.

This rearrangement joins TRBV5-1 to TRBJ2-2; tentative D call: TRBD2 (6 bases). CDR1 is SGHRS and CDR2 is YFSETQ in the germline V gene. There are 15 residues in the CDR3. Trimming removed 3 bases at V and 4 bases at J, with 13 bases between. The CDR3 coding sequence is TGCGCCAGCAGCTCGGAGGTAGCGGCCACCGGGGAGCTGTTTTTT. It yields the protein CASSSEVAATGELFF.

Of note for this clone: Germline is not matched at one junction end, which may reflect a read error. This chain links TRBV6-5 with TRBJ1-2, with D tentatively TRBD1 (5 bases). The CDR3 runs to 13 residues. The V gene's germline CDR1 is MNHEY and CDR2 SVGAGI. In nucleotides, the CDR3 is TGTGCCATCAGTGTCCAGGGAAACTATGGCTACACCTTC. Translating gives CAISVQGNYGYTF.

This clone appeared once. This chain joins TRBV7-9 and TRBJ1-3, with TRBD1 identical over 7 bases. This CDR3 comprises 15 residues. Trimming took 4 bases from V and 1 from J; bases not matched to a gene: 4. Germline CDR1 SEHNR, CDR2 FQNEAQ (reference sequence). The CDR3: CASSSPGGSGNTIYF. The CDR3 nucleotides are TGTGCCAGCAGCTCCCCAGGGGGGTCTGGAAACACCATATATTTT. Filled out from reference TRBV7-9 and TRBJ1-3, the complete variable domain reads DTGVSQNPRHKITKRGQNVTFRCDPISEHNRLYWYRQTLGQGPEFLTYFQNEAQLEKSRLLSDRFSAERPKGSFSTLEIQRTEQGDSAMYLCASSSPGGSGNTIYFGEGSWLTVV.

CDR3 residues: CASSKPALQQGLSNYGYTF. CDR3 bases: TGTGCCAGTAGTAAACCCGCTCTACAACAGGGCCTCTCTAACTATGGCTACACCTTC. V gene TRBV19 combines with J gene TRBJ1-2; TRBD1 might be the D (6 bases). The CDR3 sequence is 19 residues long. Trimming took 4 bases from V and 0 from J, leaving 24 bases between them. CDR1 and CDR2 (germline): LNHDA, SQIVND (reference sequence).

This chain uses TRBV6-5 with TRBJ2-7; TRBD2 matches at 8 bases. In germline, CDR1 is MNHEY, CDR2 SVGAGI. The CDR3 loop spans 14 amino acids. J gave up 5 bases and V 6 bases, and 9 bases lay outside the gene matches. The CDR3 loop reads CASRSPGLGDEQYF. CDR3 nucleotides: TGTGCCAGCAGATCTCCGGGACTAGGAGACGAGCAGTACTTC.

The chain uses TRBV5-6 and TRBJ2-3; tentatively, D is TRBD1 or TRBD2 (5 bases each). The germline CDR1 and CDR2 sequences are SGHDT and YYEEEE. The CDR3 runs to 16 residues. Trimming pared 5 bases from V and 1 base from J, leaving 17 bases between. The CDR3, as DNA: TGTGCCAGCAGGAGGAGAGGGGAATCGGGCACAGATACGCAGTATTTT. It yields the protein CASRRRGESGTDTQYF.